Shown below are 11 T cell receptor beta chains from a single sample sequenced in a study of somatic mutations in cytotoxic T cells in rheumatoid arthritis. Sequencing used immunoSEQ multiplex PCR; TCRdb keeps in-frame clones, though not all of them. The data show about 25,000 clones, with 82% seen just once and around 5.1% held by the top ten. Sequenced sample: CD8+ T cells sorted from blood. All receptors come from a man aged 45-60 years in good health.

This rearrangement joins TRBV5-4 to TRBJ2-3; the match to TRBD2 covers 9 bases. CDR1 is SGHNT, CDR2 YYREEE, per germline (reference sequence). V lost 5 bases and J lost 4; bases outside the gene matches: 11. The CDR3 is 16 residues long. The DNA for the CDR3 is TGTGCCAGCAGTTCCCGCGGGAGGGCCAGAGCAGATACGCAGTATTTT. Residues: CASSSRGRARADTQYF.

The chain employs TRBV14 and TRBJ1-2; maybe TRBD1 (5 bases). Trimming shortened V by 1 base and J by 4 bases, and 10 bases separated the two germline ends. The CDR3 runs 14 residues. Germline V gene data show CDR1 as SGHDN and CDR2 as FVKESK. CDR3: CASSQGGGPYGYTF. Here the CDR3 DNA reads TGTGCCAGCAGCCAAGGGGGGGGACCCTATGGCTACACCTTC.

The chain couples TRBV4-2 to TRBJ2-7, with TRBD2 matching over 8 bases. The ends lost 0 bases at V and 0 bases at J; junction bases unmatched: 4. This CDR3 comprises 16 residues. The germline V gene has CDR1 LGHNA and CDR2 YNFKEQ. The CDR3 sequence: CASSQERAGDSYEQYF. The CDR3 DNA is TGTGCCAGCAGCCAAGAAAGAGCGGGGGACTCCTACGAGCAGTACTTC.

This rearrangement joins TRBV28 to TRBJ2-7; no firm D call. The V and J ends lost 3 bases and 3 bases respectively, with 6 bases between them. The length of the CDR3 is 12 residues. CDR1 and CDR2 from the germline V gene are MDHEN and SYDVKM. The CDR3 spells CASSFKGYEQYF. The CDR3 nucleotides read TGTGCCAGCAGTTTCAAGGGCTACGAGCAGTACTTC. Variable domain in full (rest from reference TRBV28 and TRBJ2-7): DVKVTQSSRYLVKRTGEKVFLECVQDMDHENMFWYRQDPGLGLRLIYFSYDVKMKEKGDIPEGYSVSREKKERFSLILESASTNQTSMYLCASSFKGYEQYFGPGTRLTVT.

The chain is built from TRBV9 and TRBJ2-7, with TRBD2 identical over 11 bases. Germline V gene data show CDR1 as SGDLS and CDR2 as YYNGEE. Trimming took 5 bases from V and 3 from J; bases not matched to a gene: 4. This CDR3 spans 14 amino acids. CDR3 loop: CASRPGLAGYEQYF. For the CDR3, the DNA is TGTGCCAGCAGACCCGGACTAGCGGGCTACGAGCAGTACTTC.

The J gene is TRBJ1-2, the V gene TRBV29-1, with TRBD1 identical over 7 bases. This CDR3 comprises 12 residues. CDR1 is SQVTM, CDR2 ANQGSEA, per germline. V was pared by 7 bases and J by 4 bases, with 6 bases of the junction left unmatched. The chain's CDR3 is CSARDRGYGYTF. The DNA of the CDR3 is TGCAGCGCCCGGGACAGAGGCTATGGCTACACCTTC.

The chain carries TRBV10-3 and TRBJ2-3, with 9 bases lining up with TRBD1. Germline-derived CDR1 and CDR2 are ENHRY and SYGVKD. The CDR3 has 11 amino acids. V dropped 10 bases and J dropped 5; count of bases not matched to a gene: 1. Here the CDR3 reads CATDRGDTQYF. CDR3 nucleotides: TGTGCCACGGACAGGGGAGATACGCAGTATTTT.

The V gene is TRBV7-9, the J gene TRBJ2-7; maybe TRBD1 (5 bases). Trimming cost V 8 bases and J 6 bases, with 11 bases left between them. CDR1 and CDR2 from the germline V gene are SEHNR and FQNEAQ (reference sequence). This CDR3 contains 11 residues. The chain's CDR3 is CASVQGTEQYF. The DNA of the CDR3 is TGTGCCAGCGTCCAGGGAACCGAGCAGTACTTC.

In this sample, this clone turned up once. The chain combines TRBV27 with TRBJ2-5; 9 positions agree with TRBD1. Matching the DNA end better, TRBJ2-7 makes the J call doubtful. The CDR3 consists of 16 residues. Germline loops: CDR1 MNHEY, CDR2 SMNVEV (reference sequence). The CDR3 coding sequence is TGTGCCAGCAGTTTATCCCTCGGGACAGGGAGAAGCGAGCAGTACTTC. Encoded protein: CASSLSLGTGRSEQYF.

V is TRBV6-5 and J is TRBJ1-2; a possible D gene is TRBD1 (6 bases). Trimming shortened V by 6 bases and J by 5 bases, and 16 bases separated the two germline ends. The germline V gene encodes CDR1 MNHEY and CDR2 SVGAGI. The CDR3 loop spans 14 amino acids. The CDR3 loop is CASSGPGGGYGYTF. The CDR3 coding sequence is TGTGCCAGCAGCGGACCGGGGGGCGGTTATGGCTACACCTTC.

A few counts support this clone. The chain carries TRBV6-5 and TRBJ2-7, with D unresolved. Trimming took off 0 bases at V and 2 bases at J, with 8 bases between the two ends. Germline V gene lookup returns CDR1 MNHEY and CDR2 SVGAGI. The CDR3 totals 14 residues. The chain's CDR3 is CASSYSIGTYEQYF. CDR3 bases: TGTGCCAGCAGTTACTCGATAGGCACCTACGAGCAGTACTTC.